The entry that follows covers one TCR beta chain sequence. These data are taken from a study of blood T cell repertoires in COVID-19. Across the whole study: Specimens from acute and convalescent COVID-19 originated in the United States, Italy and Spain. T cells, B-cell-depleted T cells, or PBMCs supplied cDNA or gDNA.

Per the authors' pipeline: Nucleated cell number was recorded as an estimate derived from reference gene primer amplification. Sequenced by immunoSEQ multiplex PCR; TCRdb stores in-frame clones only, minus some. For V, J and clone size, that table is used; D and trimming come from the DNA. The table records about 380,000 clones, 90% of them present only once. Germline CDR1 is MNHEY and CDR2 is SVGAGI. Deletions cut 7 bases from V and 1 base from J, with 10 bases between. The CDR3 is made up of 13 amino acids. The clonotype was recovered from a man aged 18 to 35 with active or convalescent COVID-19. V gene TRBV6-5 combines with J gene TRBJ1-1; D may be TRBD1 (5 bases). The material sequenced was peripheral blood. This chain's CDR3 is CASTVTANTEAFF. The CDR3 nucleotides read TGTGCCAGCACCGTGACAGCGAACACTGAAGCTTTCTTT.